The 20 T cell receptor beta chains given below trace back to one sample, sequenced in a study of control samples from healthy donors and cancer patients. Repertoires were generated with immunoSEQ multiplex PCR, while TCRdb's copy carries only in-frame clones and drops some. The sample includes 85,000 to 90,000 clones, around nine tenths of them seen just once. Source material: blood. Source of these receptors: a man between 25 and 39 years old in good health.

V is TRBV13 and J is TRBJ2-7; D gene ambiguous. The CDR3 totals 12 residues. The V end lost 1 base, the J end lost 2 bases, and 3 bases lay between the germline ends. The germline gives CDR1 PRHDT, CDR2 FYEKMQ (reference sequence). In DNA, the CDR3 is TGTGCCAGCAGCTTAGTCCCCTACGAGCAGTACTTC. Translation gives CASSLVPYEQYF.

V gene TRBV7-2 combines with J gene TRBJ2-5, with a tentative D call TRBD1 (6 bases). The length of the CDR3 is 12 residues. Germline loops: CDR1 SGHTA, CDR2 FQGNSA. The V end was cut by 4 bases, the J end by 4 bases, with 7 bases between. The CDR3: CASSSQGETQYF. CDR3 DNA sequence: TGTGCCAGCAGCTCACAGGGAGAGACCCAGTACTTC.

This chain links TRBV5-4 with TRBJ2-1; tentatively, D is TRBD1 (5 bases). The germline CDR1 and CDR2 sequences are SGHNT and YYREEE (reference sequence). The V end was cut by 2 bases, the J end by 6 bases, with 15 bases between. The CDR3 contains 15 residues. CDR3 in amino acids: CASSFWGSNRNEQFF. Written as DNA, the CDR3 is TGTGCCAGCAGCTTCTGGGGCAGTAACCGCAATGAGCAGTTCTTC.

This clone was detected ten times or more. The chain couples TRBV10-1 to TRBJ2-3; D not certain. Germline V gives CDR1 WNHNN, CDR2 SYGVQD (reference sequence). The CDR3 length is 11 residues. Trimming pared 2 bases from V and 6 bases from J, leaving 3 bases between. CDR3 in amino acids: CASSEGDTQYF. The CDR3 region has the DNA TGCGCCAGCAGTGAGGGGGATACGCAGTATTTT.

The chain joins TRBV6-6 to TRBJ1-1; D is ambiguous. V was clipped by 7 bases and J by 1 base, with 16 bases between them. Germline V gene data show CDR1 as MNHNY and CDR2 as SVGAGI (reference sequence). The CDR3 length is 15 residues. For the CDR3, the DNA is TGTGCCAGCACCACCGAGCGTGGTGGGAACACTGAAGCTTTCTTT. Translated, it gives CASTTERGGNTEAFF.

This clone occurred a few times. V usage is TRBV7-8 and J usage is TRBJ2-3; D is unresolved. Germline V gives CDR1 SGHVS, CDR2 FQNEAQ. Trimming pared 5 bases from V and 6 bases from J, leaving 12 bases between. The CDR3 spans 13 residues. The CDR3 region has the DNA TGTGCCAGCAGCATGTCCAGCGTGGATACGCAGTATTTT. This codes for CASSMSSVDTQYF.

The V and J genes are TRBV5-6 and TRBJ1-4, with 8 bases identical to TRBD1. The germline CDR1 and CDR2 sequences are SGHDT and YYEEEE. V lost 3 bases to trimming and J lost 2 bases; unmatched junction nucleotides: 9. The CDR3 length is 17 residues. The CDR3 here is CASSWSGGGFTNEKLFF. CDR3 bases: TGTGCCAGCAGCTGGTCAGGGGGCGGATTTACTAATGAAAAACTGTTTTTT.

J is TRBJ2-3 and V is TRBV18; the D gene is possibly TRBD2 (5 bases). V was shortened by 6 bases and J by 4 bases, with 20 bases between the two germline ends. The CDR3 totals 16 residues. Per the germline V gene, CDR1 is KGHSH and CDR2 is LQKENI. The DNA for the CDR3 is TGTGCCAGCTCCCTCCTCGGGGTCGGTAGTGCAGATACGCAGTATTTT. Protein product: CASSLLGVGSADTQYF. Full variable domain (outside the CDR3, taken from reference TRBV18 and TRBJ2-3): NAGVMQNPRHLVRRRGQEARLRCSPMKGHSHVYWYRQLPEEGLKFMVYLQKENIIDESGMPKERFSAEFPKEGPSILRIQQVVRGDSAAYFCASSLLGVGSADTQYFGPGTRLTVL.

The genes are TRBV4-1 and TRBJ1-6, with a tentative D call TRBD1 (5 bases). The CDR3 length is 16 residues. Germline V lookup: CDR1 MGHRA, CDR2 YSYEKL. V shed 0 bases and J shed 7 bases, with 13 bases lying between them. The CDR3 loop reads CASSQEPGGVNSPLHF. CDR3 bases: TGCGCCAGCAGCCAAGAACCCGGGGGGGTCAATTCACCCCTCCACTTT.

The chain links TRBV7-8 to TRBJ2-1; 12 bases are shared with TRBD2. The junction had 11 bases not matched to a gene; V was cut back by 4 bases and J by 7 bases. CDR1 is SGHVS, CDR2 FQNEAQ, per germline. The CDR3 runs to 17 residues. CDR3 bases: TGTGCCAGCAGCTCCAACCTCCTAGCGGGGGGGAGGAATGAGCAGTTCTTC. Encoded protein: CASSSNLLAGGRNEQFF.

The chain has TRBV25-1 and TRBJ1-2; possible D gene TRBD1, 5 bases. The CDR3 has 17 residues. V shed 4 bases and J shed 2 bases, with 20 bases lying between them. Germline V gene data show CDR1 as MGHDK and CDR2 as SYGVNS. This CDR3 is CASSGPLPGAWNYGYTF. For the CDR3, the DNA is TGTGCCAGCAGTGGCCCCCTACCCGGGGCGTGGAACTATGGCTACACCTTC.

The rearrangement uses TRBV6-5 and TRBJ1-5; D unresolved. Germline V CDR1 and CDR2: MNHEY, SVGAGI. V gave up 0 bases and J gave up 6 bases, with 6 bases separating them. The CDR3 is made up of 13 amino acids. The CDR3: CASSYSHVQPQHF. The DNA of the CDR3 is TGTGCCAGCAGTTACTCACACGTTCAGCCCCAGCATTTT.

The gene calls are TRBV19 and TRBJ1-1; D is undetermined. Trimming removed 3 bases from V and 8 bases from J, with 10 bases in between. This CDR3 has 12 residues. Per the germline V gene, CDR1 is LNHDA and CDR2 is SQIVND (reference sequence). The DNA of the CDR3 is TGTGCCAGTAGTATTTCCGGCAGGGAAGCTTTCTTT. Translation: CASSISGREAFF.

The CDR3 sequence: CASSLQAAGAYEQYV. The CDR3 region has the DNA TGCGCCAGCAGCCTCCAGGCCGCGGGGGCCTACGAGCAGTACGTC. The chain carries TRBV4-1 and TRBJ2-7; 7 nucleotides line up with TRBD2. Germline V gene sequence: CDR1 MGHRA, CDR2 YSYEKL. V was clipped by 4 bases and J by 2 bases; unmatched bases: 8. CDR3 length: 15 amino acids.

CDR3 nucleotides: TGCGCCAGCAGTGAGTCGATAGGGGGAAACACCGGGGAGCTGTTTTTT. Amino acids: CASSESIGGNTGELFF. The chain carries TRBV10-1 and TRBJ2-2, with a possible D match to TRBD1 (6 bases). The CDR3 contains 16 residues. Germline V gene sequence: CDR1 WNHNN, CDR2 SYGVQD (reference sequence). Trimming removed 0 bases at V and 2 bases at J, with 10 bases between.

This clone was seen just once. This chain uses TRBV23-1 with TRBJ1-3; D might be TRBD1 (6 bases). TRBV23-1 is an ORF; its function is uncertain. CDR3 length equals 14 residues. The V and J ends lost 2 bases and 1 base respectively, with 6 bases between them. CDR3 DNA: TGCGCCAGCAGTCAAGGGACATCTGGAAACACCATATATTTT. Translating it yields CASSQGTSGNTIYF.

CDR3 in amino acids: CASSPDVANTGELFF. CDR3 DNA: TGTGCCAGCAGCCCGGACGTTGCGAACACCGGGGAGCTGTTTTTT. The V call is TRBV11-3, the J call TRBJ2-2; D unresolved. Trimming removed 5 bases from V and 0 bases from J, with 10 bases in between. Germline V gene data show CDR1 as SGHNT and CDR2 as YENEEA. CDR3 length equals 15 residues.

The chain links TRBV4-1 to TRBJ2-1, with 7 bases identical to TRBD2. V was pared by 1 base and J by 3 bases, with 3 bases of the junction left unmatched. The germline CDR1 and CDR2 sequences are MGHRA and YSYEKL. The CDR3 spans 15 residues. The CDR3, as DNA: TGCGCCAGCAGCCAAGGGGCGGGAGACTACAATGAGCAGTTCTTC. Residues: CASSQGAGDYNEQFF.

The chain has TRBV9 and TRBJ1-1, with D hard to call. Per the germline V gene, CDR1 is SGDLS and CDR2 is YYNGEE. There are 13 residues in the CDR3. V lost 4 bases and J lost 5, with 12 bases in between. The CDR3 coding sequence is TGTGCCAGCAGCCCTAGTCTACAGACTGAAGCTTTCTTT. Translated: CASSPSLQTEAFF.

This clone has just a few counts. This sequence joins TRBV14 and TRBJ1-6; 9 bases are a match to TRBD1. From germline, CDR1 is SGHDN and CDR2 FVKESK. The V and J ends lost 6 bases and 6 bases, in that order; junction bases with no gene match: 9. CDR3 length equals 16 residues. CDR3 amino acids: CASRPSGTGINSPLHF. Written as DNA, the CDR3 is TGTGCCAGCAGGCCATCAGGGACAGGGATTAATTCACCCCTCCACTTT.